These 27 T cell receptor beta chains were sequenced from one sample in a study of cytomegalovirus exposure and HLA in healthy donors. The PCR contained 60 Vbeta and 13 Jbeta primers. TCRdb keeps only in-frame clones here, not all; method: immunoSEQ multiplex PCR. The sample includes under 50,000 clones, around three fifths of them seen just once. Sequencing input: PBMCs. These receptors came from a man aged 45 to 65 in good health and CMV-seropositive.

The chain is built from TRBV9 and TRBJ2-7, with TRBD1 matching 8 bases. The length of the CDR3 is 15 residues. Trimming removed 6 bases from V and 1 base from J; junction bases left unmatched: 9. The V gene's germline CDR1 is SGDLS and CDR2 YYNGEE. This CDR3 reads CASNLRQGASYEQYF. The CDR3 region has the DNA TGTGCCAGCAACCTGCGGCAGGGGGCATCCTACGAGCAGTACTTC.

This clone was counted a single time. The V call is TRBV2, the J call TRBJ2-1, with D possibly being TRBD2 (6 bases). This CDR3 is built from 15 residues. Trimming pared 7 bases from V and 5 bases from J, leaving 18 bases between. Germline V gene sequence: CDR1 SNHLY, CDR2 FYNNEI. CDR3: CASMRRGQLDNEQFF. As DNA, the CDR3 is TGTGCCAGCATGAGGAGGGGCCAGTTGGACAATGAGCAGTTCTTC.

This chain uses TRBV12-5 with TRBJ2-6, with D possibly being TRBD2 (6 bases). This CDR3 comprises 15 residues. Trimming cost V 9 bases and J 0 bases, with 12 bases left between them. Germline CDR1 reads LGHNT; CDR2 reads FRNRAP. DNA of the CDR3: TGTGCTAGCGGAGGGGACCCCTCTGGGGCCAACGTCCTGACTTTC. Residues: CASGGDPSGANVLTF.

In DNA, the CDR3 is TGTGCCAGCAGCCAGTGGACAGAGAGTGACTATGGCTACACCTTC. This translates into CASSQWTESDYGYTF. This chain connects TRBV4-2 to TRBJ1-2, with D possibly matching TRBD1 (6 bases). Trimming pared 3 bases from V and 3 bases from J, leaving 14 bases between. This CDR3 region has 15 residues. Per germline, CDR1 LGHNA and CDR2 YNFKEQ.

The rearrangement joins TRBV23-1 to TRBJ1-1; 11 nucleotides agree with TRBD1. TRBV23-1 is placed among ORFs of uncertain function. J was trimmed by 1 base and V by 3 bases; bases with no gene match: 4. The CDR3 totals 16 residues. CDR3: CASSHPGQGENTEAFF. CDR3 sequence (DNA): TGCGCCAGCAGTCACCCGGGACAGGGGGAGAACACTGAAGCTTTCTTT.

This clone was seen a few times. CDR3 bases: TGTGCCAGCAGTTTTTTACAGGGTACCACCGGGGAGCTGTTTTTT. This encodes CASSFLQGTTGELFF. The chain recombines TRBV27 with TRBJ2-2; tentative D call: TRBD1 (6 bases). Per the germline V gene, CDR1 is MNHEY and CDR2 is SMNVEV (reference sequence). The V end lost 3 bases, the J end lost 4 bases, and 12 bases lay between the germline ends. This CDR3 is 15 amino acids long.

This clone was detected only once. The V gene is TRBV27, the J gene TRBJ1-2, with D hard to call. Germline lookup yields CDR1 MNHEY and CDR2 SMNVEV (reference sequence). CDR3 size: 14 residues. Trimming removed 5 bases at V and 4 bases at J, with 14 bases between. The CDR3 loop is CASSLSGSPYGYTF. The CDR3 bases are TGTGCCAGCAGTCTCTCCGGGTCTCCCTATGGCTACACCTTC.

This clone was picked up one time. The chain links TRBV21-1 to TRBJ1-5; the table's D call TRBD1 went unverified against the DNA. TRBV21-1 is a listed pseudogene. This CDR3 spans 14 amino acids. CDR3 nucleotides: TGTGCCAGCAGCCGACCGGGACAGGGCCAGCCCCAGCATTTT. Translating it yields CASSRPGQGQPQHF.

The chain combines TRBV7-9 with TRBJ1-2; D gene ambiguous. Per the germline V gene, CDR1 is SEHNR and CDR2 is FQNEAQ (reference sequence). V lost 2 bases and J 1 base, leaving 5 bases between the germline ends. CDR3 length equals 13 residues. The CDR3 DNA sequence: TGTGCCAGCAGCTTATACAGTAACTATGGCTACACCTTC. It encodes CASSLYSNYGYTF.

The chain joins TRBV2 to TRBJ1-2; 12 bases agree with TRBD1. The junction had 6 bases not matched to a gene; V was cut back by 4 bases and J by 6 bases. Germline loops: CDR1 SNHLY, CDR2 FYNNEI. The CDR3 is 15 amino acids. CDR3 DNA sequence: TGTGCCAGCAGTGTCCGGGACAGGGGGCAAGATGGCTACACCTTC. Translation: CASSVRDRGQDGYTF. Looking up the rest from reference TRBV2 and TRBJ1-2 gives the full variable domain: EPEVTQTPSHQVTQMGQEVILRCVPISNHLYFYWYRQILGQKVEFLVSFYNNEISEKSEIFDDQFSVERPDGSNFTLKIRSTKLEDSAMYFCASSVRDRGQDGYTFGSGTRLTVV.

This chain links TRBV5-1 with TRBJ2-2; TRBD2 matches at 12 bases. Germline lookup yields CDR1 SGHRS and CDR2 YFSETQ. V shed 4 bases and J 1 base; nucleotides not matched to a gene: 2. This CDR3 has 16 amino acids. The CDR3 protein is CASSRLAGENTGELFF. The CDR3 DNA reads as TGCGCCAGCAGCCGACTAGCGGGGGAGAACACCGGGGAGCTGTTTTTT.

The chain joins TRBV6-1 to TRBJ2-7; 7 nucleotides match TRBD1. The J segment lost 2 bases and the V segment lost 1 base, leaving 2 bases of the junction unmatched. Germline values: CDR1 MNHNS, CDR2 SASEGT. The CDR3 length is 14 residues. The CDR3 is CASSEVGTAYEQYF. CDR3 bases: TGTGCCAGCAGTGAAGTGGGGACAGCCTACGAGCAGTACTTC.

V gene TRBV7-3 combines with J gene TRBJ2-3, with TRBD2 matching 14 bases. The V segment lost 8 bases and the J segment 12 bases; nucleotides outside the gene matches: 1. Germline assignment: CDR1 SGHTA and CDR2 FQGTGA. CDR3 length: 11 residues. CDR3 sequence reads: CASGTSGGQYF. The CDR3 bases are TGTGCCAGCGGGACTAGCGGGGGCCAGTATTTT.

The V and J genes are TRBV2 and TRBJ2-7; 7 bases fit TRBD1. V shed 8 bases and J 7 bases; nucleotides not matched to a gene: 14. The germline V gene encodes CDR1 SNHLY and CDR2 FYNNEI. CDR3 length: 14 residues. CDR3 loop: CASGRDSSKPEQYF. The DNA of the CDR3 is TGTGCCAGCGGCCGGGACAGTTCTAAACCGGAGCAGTACTTC.

The V call is TRBV5-4, the J call TRBJ2-7; tentatively, D is TRBD1 (7 bases). This CDR3 contains 14 residues. Germline CDR1 is SGHNT and CDR2 is YYREEE (reference sequence). Deletions cut 0 bases from V and 4 bases from J, with 11 bases between. The DNA for the CDR3 is TGTGCCAGCAGCTTGGCGGCAGGGGGGTACGAGCAGTACTTC. This gives the protein CASSLAAGGYEQYF.

The genes are TRBV7-3 and TRBJ1-1; TRBD1 agrees at 8 bases. After removal of 5 bases from V and 0 bases from J, the junction contained 2 bases not matched to a gene. Germline CDR1 reads SGHTA; CDR2 reads FQGTGA. CDR3 size: 14 residues. Here the CDR3 DNA reads TGTGCCAGCAGCCGACAGGGGATGAACACTGAAGCTTTCTTT. Protein product: CASSRQGMNTEAFF.

This clone has a handful of counts. The chain uses TRBV5-4 and TRBJ2-3; 7 positions agree with TRBD2. CDR3 length equals 17 residues. Trimming took 4 bases from V and 0 from J; bases not matched to a gene: 11. The germline V gene encodes CDR1 SGHNT and CDR2 YYREEE (reference sequence). The CDR3 protein is CASSPSIRRGSTDTQYF. The CDR3 nucleotides read TGTGCCAGCAGCCCCTCAATACGGCGGGGGAGCACAGATACGCAGTATTTT.

The chain couples TRBV5-1 to TRBJ2-7; TRBD1 aligns across 7 bases. The CDR3 runs to 16 residues. Trimming removed 4 bases from V and 3 bases from J; junction bases left unmatched: 13. Germline V CDR1 and CDR2: SGHRS, YFSETQ. The CDR3 coding sequence is TGCGCCAGCAGCACTTCGACAGGGACGGTAGGCTACGAGCAGTACTTC. Translated, it gives CASSTSTGTVGYEQYF.

This clone was seen more than once but under ten times. J is TRBJ1-1 and V is TRBV14; 7 bases are shared with TRBD1. The V gene end was trimmed by 4 bases and the J gene end by 4 bases; junction bases not matched to a gene: 9. This CDR3 region has 15 residues. Per the germline V gene, CDR1 is SGHDN and CDR2 is FVKESK. The CDR3 reads CASSPHTGVSTEAFF. CDR3 bases: TGTGCCAGCAGCCCTCATACAGGGGTGAGCACTGAAGCTTTCTTT.

The chain recombines TRBV5-4 with TRBJ2-3; 12 bases are shared with TRBD2. Looked up from germline, CDR1 is SGHNT and CDR2 is YYREEE (reference sequence). V lost 4 bases and J lost 3; bases outside the gene matches: 12. This CDR3 is built from 18 residues. The CDR3 nucleotides read TGTGCCAGCAGCGGGCGTTCTAGCGGGGGGGCCGTGACAGATACGCAGTATTTT. Translation gives CASSGRSSGGAVTDTQYF.

The V and J genes are TRBV7-2 and TRBJ1-1, with D possibly being TRBD1 (5 bases). The CDR3 runs to 13 residues. Germline V gene data show CDR1 as SGHTA and CDR2 as FQGNSA. The ends were cut back, 2 bases at V and 2 bases at J, with 6 bases in the middle. CDR3 nucleotides: TGTGCCAGCAGCTTAAGGGGTAACACTGAAGCTTTCTTT. It is translated as CASSLRGNTEAFF.

V and J are TRBV27 and TRBJ2-5; tentatively, D is TRBD2 (5 bases). In germline, CDR1 is MNHEY, CDR2 SMNVEV (reference sequence). The CDR3 sequence is 13 residues long. Trimming stripped 2 bases from V and 3 bases from J, with 7 bases between. The CDR3 reads CASSLLGEETQYF. The DNA for the CDR3 is TGTGCCAGCAGTTTACTCGGGGAAGAGACCCAGTACTTC.

This clone appeared a few times. The chain employs TRBV7-9 and TRBJ1-2; D might be TRBD1 (5 bases). Germline V gene data show CDR1 as SEHNR and CDR2 as FQNEAQ (reference sequence). V was clipped by 1 base and J by 3 bases, with 12 bases between them. The CDR3 extends over 15 amino acids. For the CDR3, the DNA is TGTGCCAGCAGCTTAGATACTGCGGGGGACTATGGCTACACCTTC. This codes for CASSLDTAGDYGYTF.

This clone was counted between two and nine times. The rearrangement uses TRBV25-1 and TRBJ1-5; TRBD1 might be the D (6 bases). CDR1 is MGHDK, CDR2 SYGVNS, per germline. The CDR3 runs 15 residues. V was trimmed by 1 base and J by 4 bases, leaving 11 bases between them. As DNA, the CDR3 is TGTGCCAGCAGTGAATCGTATACAGGGAATCAGCCCCAGCATTTT. It translates to CASSESYTGNQPQHF.

The V and J genes are TRBV4-2 and TRBJ2-3; 8 positions agree with TRBD2. The CDR3 totals 18 residues. With V trimmed by 0 bases and J by 0 bases, 8 bases remained unmatched. The germline V gene has CDR1 LGHNA and CDR2 YNFKEQ. The CDR3 region has the DNA TGTGCCAGCAGCCAAGAGGGTACTAGCGGAGGGAGCACAGATACGCAGTATTTT. This codes for CASSQEGTSGGSTDTQYF.

The table lists this clone with a count of one. The J gene is TRBJ1-6, the V gene TRBV5-6; the match to TRBD1 covers 11 bases. This CDR3 has 14 amino acids. CDR1 and CDR2 (germline): SGHDT, YYEEEE. J lost 11 bases, V lost 5 bases, and 6 bases had no gene match. The DNA of the CDR3 is TGTGCCAGCAGTTGGACAGGGGGCGCGACACCCCTCCACTTT. Translating gives CASSWTGGATPLHF.

This chain links TRBV2 with TRBJ1-4; D gene uncertain. V gave up 3 bases and J gave up 5 bases, with 10 bases separating them. The CDR3 has 14 amino acids. Germline-derived CDR1 and CDR2 are SNHLY and FYNNEI. CDR3 residues: CASSDADWNEKLFF. CDR3 sequence (DNA): TGTGCCAGCAGTGACGCCGACTGGAATGAAAAACTGTTTTTT.